These 27 T cell receptor beta chains were all obtained from the same sample, sequenced in a study of OX40 agonist ivuxolimab in advanced cancers. Libraries were prepared by immunoSEQ multiplex PCR; TCRdb keeps only in-frame clonotypes and omits some of them. Of some 80,000 clones listed, 94% were seen once; the top ten hold around 21%. Sequences were derived from CD4+ or CD8+ T cells sorted from blood, sampled in a trial of the OX40 agonist ivuxolimab. Receptors originate from an adult with an advanced solid tumor such as melanoma, head and neck, liver or kidney cancer.

The V gene is TRBV25-1, the J gene TRBJ1-5; D gene ambiguous. The germline V gene encodes CDR1 MGHDK and CDR2 SYGVNS. Deletions cut 2 bases from V and 5 bases from J, with 13 bases between. The CDR3 runs 15 residues. The chain's CDR3 is CASSETSGDHQPQHF. The DNA of the CDR3 is TGTGCCAGCAGTGAAACGAGCGGCGATCATCAGCCCCAGCATTTT.

The CDR3 region is CASSFRWREGETQYF. CDR3 bases: TGTGCCAGCAGTTTCCGCTGGCGGGAGGGCGAGACCCAGTACTTC. This chain connects TRBV27 to TRBJ2-5, with 9 bases fitting TRBD2. Germline V CDR1 and CDR2: MNHEY, SMNVEV (reference sequence). The CDR3 runs to 15 residues. Unmatched junction bases numbered 7, after V lost 3 bases and J lost 5 bases.

This chain uses TRBV7-2 with TRBJ2-5, with TRBD2 matching 12 bases. The trim removed 5 bases at V and 3 bases at J, leaving 7 bases unmatched. The CDR3 covers 16 residues. Germline loops: CDR1 SGHTA, CDR2 FQGNSA. CDR3 nucleotide sequence: TGTGCCAGCAGCCGCCCTAGCGGGGGGGTCGAAGAGACCCAGTACTTC. This translates into CASSRPSGGVEETQYF.

This chain links TRBV23-1 with TRBJ1-6; perhaps TRBD1 as D (6 bases). TRBV23-1 is sorted into the ORF group, with uncertain function. The CDR3 runs 15 residues. Between the trimmed V and J ends, which lost 7 bases and 9 bases, there was a span of 19 bases. CDR3 in DNA: TGCGCCAGCATCAGGGGCCCGGCCCTAATTTCACCCCTCCACTTT. Translated: CASIRGPALISPLHF.

V and J are TRBV15 and TRBJ2-2; a weak D match, TRBD1 (6 bases). Deletions cut 3 bases from V and 2 bases from J, with 10 bases between. This CDR3 has 15 amino acids. Germline loops: CDR1 LNHNV, CDR2 YYDKDF (reference sequence). The CDR3 reads CATSRRTDNTGELFF. The CDR3 coding sequence is TGTGCCACCAGCAGGCGGACAGATAACACCGGGGAGCTGTTTTTT.

The chain employs TRBV7-6 and TRBJ2-7, with 8 bases aligning to TRBD1. J gave up 5 bases and V 7 bases, and 10 bases lay outside the gene matches. The germline V gene encodes CDR1 SGHVS and CDR2 FNYEAQ. The CDR3 contains 14 residues. The DNA for the CDR3 is TGTGCCAGCACCCCGACAGGGGCTTGGGACGAGCAGTACTTC. It codes for CASTPTGAWDEQYF.

V is TRBV2 and J is TRBJ2-7; no clear D. This CDR3 contains 11 residues. Germline V gene data show CDR1 as SNHLY and CDR2 as FYNNEI. The V end was cut by 4 bases, the J end by 2 bases, with 3 bases between. The chain's CDR3 is CASSGPYEQYF. In DNA, the CDR3 is TGTGCCAGCAGTGGGCCCTACGAGCAGTACTTC.

V gene TRBV7-9 combines with J gene TRBJ2-1; 9 bases match TRBD1. Germline V CDR1 and CDR2: SEHNR, FQNEAQ (reference sequence). CDR3 length equals 15 residues. V lost 3 bases, J lost 3 bases, and 3 bases stayed unmatched. The chain's CDR3 is CASSFRDRDYNEQFF. The CDR3 region has the DNA TGTGCCAGCAGCTTCCGGGACAGGGACTACAATGAGCAGTTCTTC.

V and J are TRBV7-8 and TRBJ2-7; D remains ambiguous. Between the trimmed V and J ends, which lost 0 bases and 4 bases, there was a span of 4 bases. Germline CDR1 is SGHVS and CDR2 is FQNEAQ. CDR3 length: 12 amino acids. DNA of the CDR3: TGTGCCAGCAGCTTAGCTGCTTACGAGCAGTACTTC. The encoded protein is CASSLAAYEQYF. Drawing the rest from reference TRBV7-8 and TRBJ2-7, the complete variable domain is GAGVSQSPRYKVAKRGQDVALRCDPISGHVSLFWYQQALGQGPEFLTYFQNEAQLDKSGLPSDRFFAERPEGSVSTLKIQRTQQEDSAVYLCASSLAAYEQYFGPGTRLTVT.

This chain connects TRBV11-3 to TRBJ2-5; the D gene could be TRBD1 or TRBD2 (6 bases each). This CDR3 is built from 13 residues. Trimming pared 5 bases from V and 4 bases from J, leaving 11 bases between. Germline V gene data show CDR1 as SGHNT and CDR2 as YENEEA. For the CDR3, the DNA is TGTGCCAGCAGCCTACAGGGAGGAGAGACCCAGTACTTC. It encodes CASSLQGGETQYF.

The V gene is TRBV9, the J gene TRBJ1-1; 9 nucleotides align to TRBD1. Germline CDR1 SGDLS, CDR2 YYNGEE. The CDR3 contains 14 residues. V was clipped by 4 bases and J by 2 bases; unmatched bases: 3. As DNA, the CDR3 is TGTGCCAGCAGCTCCACAGGGGGCAACACTGAAGCTTTCTTT. Its protein is CASSSTGGNTEAFF.

The sample holds one count of this clone. The chain uses TRBV7-9 and TRBJ1-1, with D hard to call. The CDR3 extends over 15 amino acids. The V end lost 5 bases, the J end lost 0 bases, and 13 bases lay between the germline ends. Germline V gene data show CDR1 as SEHNR and CDR2 as FQNEAQ (reference sequence). The CDR3 bases are TGTGCCAGCAGCCCAGAGGGCTCTATGAACACTGAAGCTTTCTTT. As protein: CASSPEGSMNTEAFF.

This clone occurred once. The rearrangement joins TRBV30 to TRBJ1-3; D is uncertain. This CDR3 spans 15 amino acids. Germline CDR1 and CDR2: GTSNPN and SVGIG (reference sequence). Trimming took off 1 base at V and 3 bases at J, with 13 bases between the two ends. This CDR3 is CAWSGMSTSGNTIYF. DNA for the CDR3: TGTGCCTGGAGTGGTATGTCCACAAGTGGAAACACCATATATTTT.

This chain links TRBV27 with TRBJ2-3; 10 nucleotides agree with TRBD2. The CDR3 sequence is 20 residues long. The ends lost 1 base at V and 3 bases at J; junction bases unmatched: 16. Germline V gene lookup returns CDR1 MNHEY and CDR2 SMNVEV (reference sequence). The CDR3 spells CASSLWGPELAGGLTDTQYF. The DNA of the CDR3 is TGTGCCAGCAGTTTATGGGGGCCCGAATTAGCGGGAGGTTTAACAGATACGCAGTATTTT.

This rearrangement joins TRBV27 to TRBJ1-1; maybe TRBD1 (5 bases). Trimming removed 5 bases at V and 7 bases at J, with 14 bases between. The CDR3 consists of 13 residues. Germline V lookup: CDR1 MNHEY, CDR2 SMNVEV (reference sequence). DNA for the CDR3: TGTGCCAGCAGTGTGACAGATCGGGTTGAAGCTTTCTTT. Translating it yields CASSVTDRVEAFF.

The chain couples TRBV29-1 to TRBJ2-1, with D perhaps assigned TRBD1 or TRBD2 (6 bases each). This CDR3 is built from 10 residues. The ends were cut back, 7 bases at V and 10 bases at J, with 11 bases in the middle. The germline V gene has CDR1 SQVTM and CDR2 ANQGSEA. DNA of the CDR3: TGCAGCGCCATAGGGGGGGAGCAGTTCTTC. Protein: CSAIGGEQFF.

The chain joins TRBV10-2 to TRBJ2-3; D might be TRBD1 or TRBD2, each matching 5 bases. Trimming removed 4 bases at V and 2 bases at J, with 13 bases between. CDR1 WSHSY and CDR2 SAAADI come from the germline V gene. The CDR3 consists of 15 residues. The CDR3: CASSGRDGTTDTQYF. CDR3 bases: TGCGCCAGCAGTGGAAGGGACGGAACCACAGATACGCAGTATTTT.

The J gene is TRBJ2-7, the V gene TRBV5-5; D uncertain. Germline-derived CDR1 and CDR2 are SGHKS and YYEKEE (reference sequence). The CDR3 loop spans 15 amino acids. Trimming cost V 4 bases and J 0 bases, with 14 bases left between them. CDR3 sequence (DNA): TGTGCCAGCAGCCTTCGGTCTCCCAGCTCCTACGAGCAGTACTTC. This encodes CASSLRSPSSYEQYF.

The rearrangement links TRBV27 to TRBJ1-6; D gene uncertain. Deletions cut 0 bases from V and 7 bases from J, with 13 bases between. This CDR3 spans 16 amino acids. CDR1 is MNHEY, CDR2 SMNVEV, per germline (reference sequence). The CDR3 here is CASSLSGFQDNSPLHF. CDR3 DNA sequence: TGTGCCAGCAGTTTATCGGGGTTTCAGGACAATTCACCCCTCCACTTT.

The chain has TRBV4-2 and TRBJ2-3, with D possibly TRBD2 on 5 matching bases. CDR1 is LGHNA, CDR2 YNFKEQ, per germline. The CDR3 runs to 15 residues. Trimming took 0 bases from V and 0 from J, leaving 7 bases between them. In nucleotides, the CDR3 is TGTGCCAGCAGCCAAGAGGACTTTAGCACAGATACGCAGTATTTT. It encodes CASSQEDFSTDTQYF.

The chain combines TRBV7-3 with TRBJ2-7, with a tentative D call TRBD1 (6 bases). This CDR3 region has 16 residues. The germline V gene encodes CDR1 SGHTA and CDR2 FQGTGA. The germline V and J ends were trimmed by 5 bases and 3 bases, with 20 bases remaining between them. CDR3 protein: CASSPRGKGDVYEQYF. The CDR3 DNA follows: TGTGCCAGCAGCCCCCGAGGTAAGGGGGACGTCTACGAGCAGTACTTC.

V gene TRBV4-3 combines with J gene TRBJ2-7, with TRBD1 matching 8 bases. Germline V gene sequence: CDR1 LGHNA, CDR2 YSLEER. The ends lost 4 bases at V and 5 bases at J; junction bases unmatched: 19. The CDR3 runs 18 residues. CDR3 in amino acids: CASSPHGQGESLIDEQYF. CDR3 DNA: TGCGCCAGCAGCCCCCATGGACAGGGAGAGTCTCTAATAGACGAGCAGTACTTC.

The DNA for the CDR3 is TGTGCCAGCAGCCCGGGACACGGATACGAGCAGTACTTC. Residues: CASSPGHGYEQYF. The chain uses TRBV9 and TRBJ2-7; D perhaps matches TRBD1 (6 bases). The V and J ends lost 4 bases and 4 bases respectively, with 12 bases between them. The CDR3 has 13 residues. The germline gives CDR1 SGDLS, CDR2 YYNGEE.

This chain connects TRBV19 to TRBJ1-1; no definite D call. The germline V gene has CDR1 LNHDA and CDR2 SQIVND (reference sequence). V was trimmed by 5 bases and J by 1 base, leaving 11 bases between them. The CDR3 loop spans 14 amino acids. For the CDR3, the DNA is TGTGCCAGTAGTCCGGCAGTTACGAACACTGAAGCTTTCTTT. Protein product: CASSPAVTNTEAFF.

V gene TRBV7-8 combines with J gene TRBJ2-1; 8 bases align to TRBD1. Trimming at V came to 1 base and at J to 2 bases, leaving 4 bases not matched to a gene. The CDR3 is 16 amino acids. CDR1 is SGHVS and CDR2 is FQNEAQ in the germline V gene. DNA for the CDR3: TGTGCCAGCAGCTTAGTTCACAGGGGGACCTACAATGAGCAGTTCTTC. Its translation is CASSLVHRGTYNEQFF. Together with reference TRBV7-8 and TRBJ2-1, the CDR3 gives the full variable domain: GAGVSQSPRYKVAKRGQDVALRCDPISGHVSLFWYQQALGQGPEFLTYFQNEAQLDKSGLPSDRFFAERPEGSVSTLKIQRTQQEDSAVYLCASSLVHRGTYNEQFFGPGTRLTVL.

The chain joins TRBV9 to TRBJ2-5; no clear D gene. The V gene lost 0 bases and the J gene lost 5 bases, with 11 bases spanning the gap. Looked up from germline, CDR1 is SGDLS and CDR2 is YYNGEE. This CDR3 has 14 residues. The CDR3 DNA sequence: TGTGCCAGCAGCGTAGGGCGGCTGGACGAGACCCAGTACTTC. It codes for CASSVGRLDETQYF.

This chain connects TRBV28 to TRBJ1-5; no firm D call. Germline V gene data show CDR1 as MDHEN and CDR2 as SYDVKM. V shed 3 bases and J shed 4 bases, with 16 bases lying between them. The CDR3 totals 16 residues. CDR3 sequence reads: CASSFPGQVLNQPQHF. In nucleotides, the CDR3 is TGTGCCAGCAGTTTCCCCGGGCAGGTCCTAAATCAGCCCCAGCATTTT.